Presented here are 29 T cell receptor beta chains from one specimen sequenced in a study of siplizumab effects on memory and regulatory T cells. Repertoires were generated with immunoSEQ multiplex PCR, while TCRdb's copy carries only in-frame clones and drops some. The profile shows about 100,000 clones, about nine tenths of them singletons. Sequencing was done on a sample of CD4+ T cells sorted from blood. These receptors all come from a human donor in good health. Some clones in this sample may be carry-over from other donors' samples.

This sequence joins TRBV19 and TRBJ2-5; the match to TRBD1 covers 7 bases. This CDR3 is 14 amino acids long. CDR1 is LNHDA and CDR2 is SQIVND in the germline V gene (reference sequence). With V trimmed by 3 bases and J by 1 base, 2 bases remained unmatched. CDR3 coding DNA: TGTGCCAGTAGTATGGGACAGATCCAAGAGACCCAGTACTTC. This codes for CASSMGQIQETQYF.

A single count supports this clone. This chain connects TRBV28 to TRBJ1-1; unclear D gene. CDR3 length equals 12 residues. V was cut by 4 bases and J by 1 base, with 4 bases left in between. In germline, CDR1 is MDHEN, CDR2 SYDVKM. CDR3 coding DNA: TGTGCCAGCAGTTGGGGGAACACTGAAGCTTTCTTT. Its translation is CASSWGNTEAFF.

The J gene is TRBJ2-1, the V gene TRBV9, with D possibly being TRBD2 (6 bases). V lost 4 bases, J lost 7 bases, and 33 bases lay in between. Germline V gives CDR1 SGDLS, CDR2 YYNGEE. CDR3 length equals 20 residues. CDR3: CASSPEPEIGDFRFRNEQFF. DNA for the CDR3: TGTGCCAGCAGCCCCGAGCCCGAGATAGGGGACTTCCGTTTTCGGAATGAGCAGTTCTTC.

The CDR3 bases are TGTGCCAGCAGTGAGAATAAAGGGACAGGGGGCGAATATGGTGGCTACACCTTC. It specifies CASSENKGTGGEYGGYTF. V and J are TRBV6-1 and TRBJ1-2; TRBD1 aligns across 12 bases. The CDR3 totals 18 residues. CDR1 and CDR2 from the germline V gene are MNHNS and SASEGT. The V segment lost 3 bases and the J segment 7 bases; nucleotides outside the gene matches: 15.

The rearrangement uses TRBV28 and TRBJ2-7, with D possibly being TRBD1 (6 bases). The ends were cut back, 4 bases at V and 0 bases at J, with 16 bases in the middle. This CDR3 contains 16 residues. Germline V gene sequence: CDR1 MDHEN, CDR2 SYDVKM. CDR3: CASSSQRTESSYEQYF. The CDR3 DNA reads TGTGCCAGCAGTTCCCAAAGGACAGAGAGCTCCTACGAGCAGTACTTC. Full variable domain (outside the CDR3, taken from reference TRBV28 and TRBJ2-7): DVKVTQSSRYLVKRTGEKVFLECVQDMDHENMFWYRQDPGLGLRLIYFSYDVKMKEKGDIPEGYSVSREKKERFSLILESASTNQTSMYLCASSSQRTESSYEQYFGPGTRLTVT.

The rearrangement joins TRBV9 to TRBJ2-3; the match to TRBD2 covers 15 bases. V lost 4 bases, J lost 3 bases, and 6 bases stayed unmatched. The length of the CDR3 is 17 residues. Germline lookup yields CDR1 SGDLS and CDR2 YYNGEE. The chain's CDR3 is CASSYGTSGRKTDTQYF. Written as DNA, the CDR3 is TGTGCCAGCAGCTACGGGACTAGCGGGAGGAAAACAGATACGCAGTATTTT.

The chain employs TRBV7-9 and TRBJ1-2, with TRBD1 identical over 10 bases. This CDR3 has 14 amino acids. CDR1 is SEHNR and CDR2 is FQNEAQ in the germline V gene (reference sequence). V lost 5 bases to trimming and J lost 7 bases; unmatched junction nucleotides: 7. The CDR3 coding sequence is TGTGCCAGCAGCAACACTGACAGGGGGCTTGGCTACACCTTC. Protein sequence: CASSNTDRGLGYTF. Based on the CDR3 plus reference TRBV7-9 and TRBJ1-2, the full variable domain is DTGVSQNPRHKITKRGQNVTFRCDPISEHNRLYWYRQTLGQGPEFLTYFQNEAQLEKSRLLSDRFSAERPKGSFSTLEIQRTEQGDSAMYLCASSNTDRGLGYTFGSGTRLTVV.

The chain employs TRBV19 and TRBJ1-4; D is undetermined. In germline, CDR1 is LNHDA, CDR2 SQIVND (reference sequence). The V and J ends lost 10 bases and 6 bases respectively, with 15 bases between them. This CDR3 is built from 13 residues. CDR3 sequence: CATTARGDEKLFF. CDR3 nucleotide sequence: TGTGCCACCACAGCGCGGGGAGATGAAAAACTGTTTTTT.

V gene TRBV9 combines with J gene TRBJ1-2; TRBD1 is a possible D gene (6 bases). Trimming shortened V by 6 bases and J by 5 bases, and 17 bases separated the two germline ends. Germline V lookup: CDR1 SGDLS, CDR2 YYNGEE. The CDR3 is made up of 14 amino acids. CDR3 sequence reads: CASTPGAEGYGYTF. The CDR3 DNA reads TGTGCCAGCACCCCGGGGGCTGAGGGGTATGGCTACACCTTC. Complete variable domain (other parts from reference TRBV9 and TRBJ1-2): DSGVTQTPKHLITATGQRVTLRCSPRSGDLSVYWYQQSLDQGLQFLIQYYNGEERAKGNILERFSAQQFPDLHSELNLSSLELGDSALYFCASTPGAEGYGYTFGSGTRLTVV.

The rearrangement links TRBV19 to TRBJ2-6; D may be TRBD1 or TRBD2 (5 bases each). V gave up 6 bases and J gave up 0 bases, with 9 bases separating them. Germline V gene sequence: CDR1 LNHDA, CDR2 SQIVND (reference sequence). The CDR3 contains 15 residues. The CDR3 protein is CASRRDHSGANVLTF. CDR3 sequence (DNA): TGTGCCAGTAGAAGGGACCACTCTGGGGCCAACGTCCTGACTTTC.

This chain links TRBV2 with TRBJ2-7, with TRBD1 matching over 7 bases. CDR3 size: 14 residues. After removal of 7 bases from V and 0 bases from J, the junction contained 6 bases not matched to a gene. From germline, CDR1 is SNHLY and CDR2 FYNNEI. CDR3 sequence (DNA): TGTGCCAGCAATCCCACAGGGGCCTCCTACGAGCAGTACTTC. Translated: CASNPTGASYEQYF. The variable domain in full, with the rest retrieved from reference TRBV2 and TRBJ2-7, is EPEVTQTPSHQVTQMGQEVILRCVPISNHLYFYWYRQILGQKVEFLVSFYNNEISEKSEIFDDQFSVERPDGSNFTLKIRSTKLEDSAMYFCASNPTGASYEQYFGPGTRLTVT.

The chain joins TRBV7-2 to TRBJ2-5; 7 bases fit TRBD1. CDR1 is SGHTA and CDR2 is FQGNSA in the germline V gene. CDR3 length equals 15 residues. V was clipped by 5 bases and J by 2 bases; unmatched bases: 8. The CDR3 is CASSLDGTDQETQYF. The CDR3 coding sequence is TGTGCCAGCAGCCTCGACGGGACAGATCAAGAGACCCAGTACTTC.

This clone was found once. The V call is TRBV2, the J call TRBJ2-3; maybe TRBD2 (5 bases). The CDR3 loop spans 15 amino acids. V dropped 2 bases and J dropped 4 bases, with 13 bases sitting between them. Germline lookup yields CDR1 SNHLY and CDR2 FYNNEI. CDR3 in DNA: TGTGCCAGCAGTGAAACTCCCGAGAGGGCAGATACGCAGTATTTT. This sequence encodes CASSETPERADTQYF.

The CDR3 DNA reads TGTGCCAGCTCACCACCTGCGGGGAGGAACACTGAAGCTTTCTTT. Its translation is CASSPPAGRNTEAFF. The V call is TRBV18, the J call TRBJ1-1; unclear D gene. This CDR3 is built from 15 residues. The germline gives CDR1 KGHSH, CDR2 LQKENI. Trimming cost V 0 bases and J 1 base, with 9 bases left between them.

This clone was detected only once. V usage is TRBV9 and J usage is TRBJ2-2; D gene unclear. The CDR3 runs to 16 residues. Germline lookup yields CDR1 SGDLS and CDR2 YYNGEE. Trimming took off 0 bases at V and 1 base at J, with 10 bases between the two ends. DNA of the CDR3: TGTGCCAGCAGCGTAGCCACAGCTAAGAACACCGGGGAGCTGTTTTTT. It specifies CASSVATAKNTGELFF. Supplemented by reference TRBV9 and TRBJ2-2, the full variable domain reads DSGVTQTPKHLITATGQRVTLRCSPRSGDLSVYWYQQSLDQGLQFLIQYYNGEERAKGNILERFSAQQFPDLHSELNLSSLELGDSALYFCASSVATAKNTGELFFGEGSRLTVL.

The V gene is TRBV28, the J gene TRBJ2-7, with a weak D call TRBD2 (6 bases). CDR1 and CDR2 from the germline V gene are MDHEN and SYDVKM. This CDR3 spans 13 amino acids. V was shortened by 5 bases and J by 3 bases, with 11 bases between the two germline ends. CDR3 amino acids: CASSPGTGYEQYF. CDR3 sequence (DNA): TGTGCCAGCAGTCCAGGGACTGGCTACGAGCAGTACTTC. Together with reference TRBV28 and TRBJ2-7, the CDR3 gives the full variable domain: DVKVTQSSRYLVKRTGEKVFLECVQDMDHENMFWYRQDPGLGLRLIYFSYDVKMKEKGDIPEGYSVSREKKERFSLILESASTNQTSMYLCASSPGTGYEQYFGPGTRLTVT.

V and J are TRBV11-2 and TRBJ1-6; 7 bases are shared with TRBD1. Trimming at V came to 1 base and at J to 9 bases, leaving 3 bases not matched to a gene. Germline-derived CDR1 and CDR2 are SGHAT and FQNNGV. The length of the CDR3 is 14 residues. The CDR3: CASSLGDRASPLHF. The CDR3 DNA sequence: TGTGCCAGCAGCTTAGGTGACAGGGCTTCACCCCTCCACTTT.

This chain joins TRBV15 and TRBJ2-7; TRBD2 matches at 8 bases. Per the germline V gene, CDR1 is LNHNV and CDR2 is YYDKDF (reference sequence). V trimming: 3 bases; J trimming: 4 bases; junction bases outside the gene matches: 5. This CDR3 comprises 14 residues. Written as DNA, the CDR3 is TGTGCCACCAGCAGGGAGCGGGAGCAATACGAGCAGTACTTC. Translating gives CATSREREQYEQYF.

The genes are TRBV18 and TRBJ1-2, with 9 bases aligning to TRBD1. Per the germline V gene, CDR1 is KGHSH and CDR2 is LQKENI. With V trimmed by 4 bases and J by 6 bases, 9 bases remained unmatched. This CDR3 has 15 amino acids. The CDR3 DNA follows: TGTGCCAGCTCACGACTGCCGGGACAGGGCAATGGCTACACCTTC. Translated, it gives CASSRLPGQGNGYTF.

This clone was detected a few times. This rearrangement joins TRBV9 to TRBJ2-2; a possible D gene is TRBD1 (6 bases). Per germline, CDR1 SGDLS and CDR2 YYNGEE. Trimming cost V 4 bases and J 3 bases, with 13 bases left between them. The CDR3 extends over 15 amino acids. CDR3 sequence: CASSSRTVHTGELFF. DNA of the CDR3: TGTGCCAGCAGCTCCCGGACAGTTCACACCGGGGAGCTGTTTTTT. Complete variable domain (other parts from reference TRBV9 and TRBJ2-2): DSGVTQTPKHLITATGQRVTLRCSPRSGDLSVYWYQQSLDQGLQFLIQYYNGEERAKGNILERFSAQQFPDLHSELNLSSLELGDSALYFCASSSRTVHTGELFFGEGSRLTVL.

This chain uses TRBV2 with TRBJ1-5; TRBD1 is a possible D gene (5 bases). This CDR3 comprises 13 residues. Germline V gene sequence: CDR1 SNHLY, CDR2 FYNNEI. Trimming stripped 8 bases from V and 5 bases from J, with 13 bases between. This chain's CDR3 is CASWAGGDQPQHF. The CDR3 DNA follows: TGTGCCAGCTGGGCTGGGGGAGATCAGCCCCAGCATTTT. The entire variable domain, with the rest obtained from reference TRBV2 and TRBJ1-5, is as follows: EPEVTQTPSHQVTQMGQEVILRCVPISNHLYFYWYRQILGQKVEFLVSFYNNEISEKSEIFDDQFSVERPDGSNFTLKIRSTKLEDSAMYFCASWAGGDQPQHFGDGTRLSIL.

The chain employs TRBV7-9 and TRBJ2-1; 9 bases fit TRBD1. This CDR3 region has 14 residues. CDR1 and CDR2 (germline): SEHNR, FQNEAQ (reference sequence). The V gene end was trimmed by 1 base and the J gene end by 7 bases; junction bases not matched to a gene: 2. The CDR3 nucleotides read TGTGCCAGCAGCTTAGAGGACAGGGGTAATGAGCAGTTCTTC. Amino acids: CASSLEDRGNEQFF.

In its sample, this clone was seen a few times. V usage is TRBV10-3 and J usage is TRBJ1-1; no definite D call. Trimming left V 2 bases short and J 7 bases short, with 8 bases between. Germline lookup yields CDR1 ENHRY and CDR2 SYGVKD. This CDR3 is built from 12 residues. CDR3 region: CAISEVGFEAFF. In DNA, the CDR3 is TGTGCCATCAGTGAGGTTGGGTTTGAAGCTTTCTTT.

The sample holds one count of this clone. This chain uses TRBV30 with TRBJ1-2; 9 bases agree with TRBD1. This CDR3 region has 15 residues. Germline CDR1 and CDR2: GTSNPN and SVGIG (reference sequence). Trimming took 7 bases from V and 0 from J; bases not matched to a gene: 9. The CDR3 is CASKTGTGPNYGYTF. DNA for the CDR3: TGTGCCTCGAAGACCGGGACAGGGCCTAACTATGGCTACACCTTC.

The chain carries TRBV12-5 and TRBJ1-1, with D unresolved. This CDR3 is 15 amino acids long. The germline V and J ends were trimmed by 0 bases and 1 base, with 9 bases remaining between them. Germline V gene sequence: CDR1 LGHNT, CDR2 FRNRAP. The CDR3 protein is CASGLVVSQNTEAFF. CDR3 bases: TGTGCTAGTGGTTTGGTTGTGAGTCAGAACACTGAAGCTTTCTTT.

V is TRBV11-2 and J is TRBJ2-4; D remains ambiguous. Per germline, CDR1 SGHAT and CDR2 FQNNGV. The CDR3 spans 14 residues. Trimming removed 2 bases at V and 2 bases at J, with 7 bases between. As DNA, the CDR3 is TGTGCCAGCAGCTTAATGGCCTCCAAAAACATTCAGTACTTC. Translation gives CASSLMASKNIQYF.

The rearrangement links TRBV2 to TRBJ1-2, with TRBD1 matching over 9 bases. Looked up from germline, CDR1 is SNHLY and CDR2 is FYNNEI. V was pared by 5 bases and J by 4 bases, with 11 bases of the junction left unmatched. The CDR3 consists of 16 residues. In DNA, the CDR3 is TGTGCCAGCAGTCGAAGACAGGGGGATTGGAGCTATGGCTACACCTTC. Its translation is CASSRRQGDWSYGYTF.

The J gene is TRBJ2-2, the V gene TRBV5-1; D is unresolved. V lost 4 bases to trimming and J lost 2 bases, with 18 bases between them. This CDR3 contains 17 residues. Germline CDR1 reads SGHRS; CDR2 reads YFSETQ. CDR3 region: CASSPSPGVLNTGELFF. Written as DNA, the CDR3 is TGCGCCAGCAGCCCGAGCCCAGGAGTCCTAAACACCGGGGAGCTGTTTTTT.

The J gene is TRBJ1-6, the V gene TRBV11-2; weak D call: TRBD1 (6 bases). Trimming cost V 0 bases and J 11 bases, with 14 bases left between them. Germline loops: CDR1 SGHAT, CDR2 FQNNGV. The CDR3 has 15 amino acids. CDR3 sequence reads: CASSLDYGGRAPLHF. CDR3 bases: TGTGCCAGCAGCTTAGATTACGGGGGCCGGGCACCCCTCCACTTT.